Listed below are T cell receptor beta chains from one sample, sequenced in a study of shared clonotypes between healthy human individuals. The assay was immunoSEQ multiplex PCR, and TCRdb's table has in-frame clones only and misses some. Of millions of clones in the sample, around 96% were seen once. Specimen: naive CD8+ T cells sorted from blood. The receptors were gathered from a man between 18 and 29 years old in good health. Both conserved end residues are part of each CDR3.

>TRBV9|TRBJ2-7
CASSVRDISYEQYF
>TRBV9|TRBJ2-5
CASSVDGTDQETQYF
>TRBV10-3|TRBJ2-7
CAISEGRDYEQYF
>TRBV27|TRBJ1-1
CASQQGGLNTEAFF
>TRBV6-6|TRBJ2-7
CASRDGQELQYF
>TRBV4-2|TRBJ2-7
CASSQDPGTLIYEQYF
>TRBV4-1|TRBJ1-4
CASSQEGGEGEKLFF
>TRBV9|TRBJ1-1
CASSGQQNTEAFF
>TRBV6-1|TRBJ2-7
CASSESGDTYEQYF
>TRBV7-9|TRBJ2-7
CASSLVGSPYEQYF
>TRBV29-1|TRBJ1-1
CSVEGQQGAEAFF
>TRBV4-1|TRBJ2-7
CASSQVLAYEQYF
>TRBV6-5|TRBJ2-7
CASSLASGEQYF
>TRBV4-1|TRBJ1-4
CASSQGEGTDEKLFF
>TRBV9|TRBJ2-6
CASSVIQGVFIPGANVLTF
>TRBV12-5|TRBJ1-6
CASGLMDSPLHF
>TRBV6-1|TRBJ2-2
CASSVLLRDKNTGELFF
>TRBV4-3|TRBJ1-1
CASSPGFGVTEAFF
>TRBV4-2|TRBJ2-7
CASSHTTSLSYEQYF
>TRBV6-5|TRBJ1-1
CASSYDGTEAFF
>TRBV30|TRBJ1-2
CAWSVPGETYGYTF
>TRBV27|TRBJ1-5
CASSPGMAGQPQHF
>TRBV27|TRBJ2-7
CASRPTGTGSYEQYF
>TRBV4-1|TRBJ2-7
CASSRSLADYEQYF
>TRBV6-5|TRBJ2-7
CASNPSGSSYEQYF
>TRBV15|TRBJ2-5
CATSRSRMGSVQETQYF
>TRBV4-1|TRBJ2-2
CASSPRGGELFF
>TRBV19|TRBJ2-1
CASSIVGGSNEQFF
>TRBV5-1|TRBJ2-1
CASSPGLVNEQFF
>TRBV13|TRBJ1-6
CASSLAGQGQSPLHF
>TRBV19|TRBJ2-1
CASSTGQGYNEQFF
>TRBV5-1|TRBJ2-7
CASSLATGAGIDEQYF
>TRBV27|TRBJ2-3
CASSLSWGADTQYF
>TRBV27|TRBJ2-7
CASSLKQTYEQYF
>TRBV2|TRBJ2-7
CASSPGGDLVNEQYF
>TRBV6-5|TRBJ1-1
CASSNLDRGDTEAFF
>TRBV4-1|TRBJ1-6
CASSLSSYNSPLHF
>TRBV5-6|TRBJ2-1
CASSPQYNEQFF
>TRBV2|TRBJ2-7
CASVVGQLSYEQYF
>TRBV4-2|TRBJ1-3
CASSQDPRLGASGNTIYF
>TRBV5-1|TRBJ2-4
CASSSDLVRNIQYF
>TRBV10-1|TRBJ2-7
CASSDPGLYEQYF
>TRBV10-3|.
CASPDRANEQYF
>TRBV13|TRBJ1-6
CASSLGLGSNSPLHF